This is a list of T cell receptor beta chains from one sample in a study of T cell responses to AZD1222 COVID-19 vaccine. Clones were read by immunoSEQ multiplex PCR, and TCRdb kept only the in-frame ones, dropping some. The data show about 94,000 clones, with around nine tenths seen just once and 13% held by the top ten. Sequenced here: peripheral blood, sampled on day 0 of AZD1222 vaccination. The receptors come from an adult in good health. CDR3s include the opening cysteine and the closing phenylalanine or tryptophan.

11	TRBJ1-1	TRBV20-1	CSARRFPEAFF
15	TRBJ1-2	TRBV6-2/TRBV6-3	CASCPAGRGEDGYTF
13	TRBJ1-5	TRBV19	CASSIGEVSGQHF
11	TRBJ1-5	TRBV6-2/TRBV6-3	CASSRGQPQHF
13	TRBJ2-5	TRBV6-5	CASKGGGQETQYF
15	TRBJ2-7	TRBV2	CASSDGAGGIDEQYF
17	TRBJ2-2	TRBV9	CASSPSPLAANTGELFF
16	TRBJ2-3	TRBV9	CASSVVGQGARDTQYF
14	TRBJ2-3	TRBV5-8	CASRQGRASDTQYF
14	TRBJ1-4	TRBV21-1	CASSRDATNEKLFF
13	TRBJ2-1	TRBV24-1	CATSDPTSTEQFF
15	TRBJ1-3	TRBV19	CASSTTGDPGNTIYF
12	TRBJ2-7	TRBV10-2	CASSVGSYEQYF